A single T cell receptor (beta chain) is shown here with its context. No antigen is known for it. This sample stems from a study of a mutant IDH1 vaccine in newly diagnosed glioma. As for the study in general: Treated patients showed a male proportion of roughly 62%, a female proportion of approximately 38%, and a mean age of 40.4 years. V12 took place at week 35, and V13 at week 47. Study conclusions and caveats: Induction of immune responses by the vaccine occurred in just under 95% of patients. Pseudoprogression appeared independent of alterations in top peripheral clonotypes.

The V gene lost 5 bases and the J gene lost 4 bases, with 10 bases spanning the gap. The CDR3 loop spans 12 amino acids. The germline gives CDR1 SQVTM, CDR2 ANQGSEA. Noted time point: week 47, end of study. Topical imiquimod accompanied each vaccine dose, which consisted of 300 ug of mutant IDH1 20-mer peptide. Sequencing used immunoSEQ multiplex PCR; TCRdb keeps in-frame clones, though not all of them. The data contain around 54,000 clones, around 83% of them singletons. The material was PBMCs, obtained from a glioma patient whose treatment included an IDH1 peptide vaccine. The rearrangement links TRBV29-1 to TRBJ2-3; TRBD2 is a possible D gene (6 bases). This receptor was identified in a woman aged 50 to 65 with glioma. The CDR3 DNA is TGCAGCGTTCTTTCGGGGGCAGATACGCAGTATTTT. Translating gives CSVLSGADTQYF.